This T cell receptor (beta chain) is drawn from a study of regulatory T cells in long-lasting Graves disease. Assembly of TCR beta libraries relied on iRepertoire HTBI primers together with Arm-PCR of CDR3 regions. Per the authors' pipeline: Gene usage covered approximately 65 TRBV and 14 TRBJ segments. In TCRdb, the multiplex PCR reads were re-called with MiXCR into one record per CDR3 protein. The V and J calls were determined by TCRdb, not by the authors. The sample contains approximately 400,000 distinct CDR3 sequences, around 20% of which appear only once. Time point reported: persistent/refractory GD, antithyroid drugs over 5 years with positive TRAb. Extracted RNA from PBMCs served as the source of the TCR library. EDTA tubes received approximately 8.4 milliliters of collected peripheral blood. This CDR3 has 15 amino acids. The V gene end was trimmed by 7 bases and the J gene end by 0 bases; junction bases not matched to a gene: 8. Germline V gene sequence: CDR1 MDHEN, CDR2 SYDVKM.

General study findings and limits: With persistent disease, TRBV28, TRBJ1-2 and TRBJ2-5 were the favored segments. Compared with new cases, persistent Graves' patients showed reduced TCR diversity.

This clonotype was detected ten times or more. Its antigen is unknown. This chain links TRBV28 with TRBJ1-1; 7 bases line up with TRBD1. This specimen was peripheral blood mononuclear cells (PBMCs), taken when the disease was refractory, from a patient treated with antithyroid drugs. This sequence originates from a female donor with Graves disease. DNA for the CDR3: TGTGCCAGCACTAAGACAGGGCCTATGAACACTGAAGCTTTCTTT. This encodes CASTKTGPMNTEAFF.